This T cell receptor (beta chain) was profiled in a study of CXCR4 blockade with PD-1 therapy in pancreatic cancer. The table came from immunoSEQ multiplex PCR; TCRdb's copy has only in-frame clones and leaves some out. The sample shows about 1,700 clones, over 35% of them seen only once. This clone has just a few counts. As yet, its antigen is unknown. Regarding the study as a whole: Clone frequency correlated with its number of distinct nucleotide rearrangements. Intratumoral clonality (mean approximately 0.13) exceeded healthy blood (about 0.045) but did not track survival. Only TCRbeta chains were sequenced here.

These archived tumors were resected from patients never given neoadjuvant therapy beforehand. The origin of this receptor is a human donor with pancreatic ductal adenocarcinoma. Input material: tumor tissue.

For the CDR3, the DNA is TGTGCCATCAGTGAGTCGGGACAGTCTAGCTCCTACGAGCAGTACTTC. Translated, it gives CAISESGQSSSYEQYF. The J gene is TRBJ2-7, the V gene TRBV10-3, with TRBD1 identical over 7 bases. This CDR3 contains 16 residues. V dropped 0 bases and J dropped 0; count of bases not matched to a gene: 5. Germline CDR1 ENHRY, CDR2 SYGVKD.